Presented here are 31 T cell receptor beta chains from one specimen sequenced in a study of shared clonotypes between healthy human individuals. Naivety among CD8 cells was defined by CD45RO negativity and positive CCR7 selection, thereby excluding terminally differentiated effector memory CD45RA+ cells. Sequenced by immunoSEQ multiplex PCR; TCRdb stores in-frame clones only, minus some. The sample contains approximately 600,000 clones, 85% to 95% of which appear only once. The sample consisted of naive CD8+ T cells sorted from blood. All receptors derive from a woman in her 30s in good health.

The rearrangement joins TRBV7-9 to TRBJ2-7; perhaps TRBD2 as D (5 bases). Trimming removed 1 base from V and 4 bases from J, with 14 bases in between. Looked up from germline, CDR1 is SEHNR and CDR2 is FQNEAQ (reference sequence). This CDR3 region has 15 residues. The CDR3 bases are TGTGCCAGCAGCTTAGTTGAGGGATCTTGGTACGAGCAGTACTTC. Protein product: CASSLVEGSWYEQYF.

This rearrangement joins TRBV28 to TRBJ2-1; TRBD2 is a possible D gene (5 bases). Germline V gene lookup returns CDR1 MDHEN and CDR2 SYDVKM. The CDR3 is made up of 14 amino acids. Trimming shortened V by 6 bases and J by 8 bases, and 17 bases separated the two germline ends. The CDR3 region has the DNA TGTGCCAGCAGCCCCGGAGGAGAACGCCATGAGCAGTTCTTC. Its translation is CASSPGGERHEQFF.

The V call is TRBV18, the J call TRBJ2-7, with a possible D match to TRBD2 (5 bases). The germline V and J ends were trimmed by 3 bases and 6 bases, with 12 bases remaining between them. The germline CDR1 and CDR2 sequences are KGHSH and LQKENI. The CDR3 is 13 residues long. In DNA form, the CDR3 reads TGTGCCAGCTCACCCTATGCCGAGGGCGAGCAGTACTTC. Translated, it gives CASSPYAEGEQYF. The complete variable domain, with remaining parts taken from reference TRBV18 and TRBJ2-7, reads NAGVMQNPRHLVRRRGQEARLRCSPMKGHSHVYWYRQLPEEGLKFMVYLQKENIIDESGMPKERFSAEFPKEGPSILRIQQVVRGDSAAYFCASSPYAEGEQYFGPGTRLTVT.

The chain uses TRBV7-9 and TRBJ1-1; no clear D gene. Germline assignment: CDR1 SEHNR and CDR2 FQNEAQ (reference sequence). V was pared by 1 base and J by 0 bases, with 12 bases between. The CDR3 consists of 16 residues. CDR3 amino acids: CASSLGGREMNTEAFF. Written as DNA, the CDR3 is TGTGCCAGCAGCTTAGGGGGTCGAGAAATGAACACTGAAGCTTTCTTT.

J is TRBJ2-3 and V is TRBV13, with D uncertain. Trimming shortened V by 5 bases and J by 5 bases, and 8 bases separated the two germline ends. Germline V lookup: CDR1 PRHDT, CDR2 FYEKMQ (reference sequence). This CDR3 has 12 amino acids. CDR3 DNA: TGTGCCAGCAGCCCACTGGGAGATACGCAGTATTTT. Residues: CASSPLGDTQYF.

The V call is TRBV7-8, the J call TRBJ2-7; maybe TRBD1 (7 bases). The V end was cut by 5 bases, the J end by 2 bases, with 13 bases between. The CDR3 has 14 residues. Per the germline V gene, CDR1 is SGHVS and CDR2 is FQNEAQ. CDR3 loop: CASSPRGDTYEQYF. Written as DNA, the CDR3 is TGTGCCAGCAGCCCCAGGGGGGACACCTACGAGCAGTACTTC.

The chain recombines TRBV27 with TRBJ1-2, with D possibly TRBD1 on 6 matching bases. This CDR3 is built from 13 residues. Deletions cut 2 bases from V and 8 bases from J, with 12 bases between. Germline CDR1 MNHEY, CDR2 SMNVEV (reference sequence). CDR3 sequence (DNA): TGTGCCAGCAGTTTAAGGGCAGGGGAGGGCTACACCTTC. Its protein is CASSLRAGEGYTF.

The genes are TRBV7-6 and TRBJ2-7; either TRBD1 or TRBD2 may fit D (5 bases each). The ends were cut back, 0 bases at V and 0 bases at J, with 6 bases in the middle. The CDR3 has 14 residues. CDR1 and CDR2 (germline): SGHVS, FNYEAQ. The CDR3 protein is CASSLAGTSYEQYF. The CDR3 DNA is TGTGCCAGCAGCTTAGCCGGGACCTCCTACGAGCAGTACTTC.

The chain joins TRBV30 to TRBJ2-1; possibly TRBD1 for D (5 bases). This CDR3 is 12 amino acids long. Germline assignment: CDR1 GTSNPN and CDR2 SVGIG (reference sequence). Trimming took 1 base from V and 6 from J, leaving 7 bases between them. This CDR3 is CAWSGGLNEQFF. CDR3 bases: TGTGCCTGGAGTGGGGGCCTCAATGAGCAGTTCTTC.

The J gene is TRBJ1-2, the V gene TRBV11-3; no definite D call. Trimming pared 5 bases from V and 4 bases from J, leaving 8 bases between. The CDR3 length is 12 residues. Germline V gives CDR1 SGHNT, CDR2 YENEEA. The chain's CDR3 is CASSGLRYGYTF. In nucleotides, the CDR3 is TGTGCCAGCAGCGGACTACGCTATGGCTACACCTTC.

The chain uses TRBV28 and TRBJ1-2; tentatively, D is TRBD1 (6 bases). With 5 bases removed from V and 9 bases from J, the gap between germline ends came to 19 bases. Germline V gene data show CDR1 as MDHEN and CDR2 as SYDVKM. The CDR3 is made up of 14 amino acids. CDR3 bases: TGTGCCAGCAGTGTGGGGGCCTCTGGGTCGAGCTACACCTTC. Translation gives CASSVGASGSSYTF.

Worth noting for this clone: Other nucleotide sequences from this sample produce the same CDR3. V and J are TRBV5-1 and TRBJ2-7, with 8 nucleotides matching TRBD1. After removal of 0 bases from V and 4 bases from J, the junction contained 6 bases not matched to a gene. The germline V gene has CDR1 SGHRS and CDR2 YFSETQ. The CDR3 consists of 15 residues. In DNA form, the CDR3 reads TGCGCCAGCAGCTTGGGAGCAGGGGGCTTATACGAGCAGTACTTC. Translating it yields CASSLGAGGLYEQYF.

The chain carries TRBV7-9 and TRBJ2-7; 7 bases map to TRBD1. This CDR3 spans 14 amino acids. Trimming at V came to 4 bases and at J to 4 bases, leaving 7 bases not matched to a gene. The germline V gene encodes CDR1 SEHNR and CDR2 FQNEAQ (reference sequence). This CDR3 is CASSWGQRVYEQYF. The CDR3 DNA reads as TGTGCCAGCAGCTGGGGACAGCGAGTTTACGAGCAGTACTTC.

Turning to this clone: Distinct nucleotide sequences in the sample also encode this CDR3. Here the CDR3 reads CASSEARTNEQYF. CDR3 nucleotides: TGTGCCAGCAGTGAAGCTAGGACAAATGAGCAGTACTTC. J is TRBJ2-7 and V is TRBV2, with D tentatively TRBD1 (5 bases). Germline values: CDR1 SNHLY, CDR2 FYNNEI. Between the trimmed V and J ends, which lost 0 bases and 7 bases, there was a span of 10 bases. The CDR3 runs to 13 residues.

This clone appeared once. In the same sample, other DNA sequences code for this CDR3. CDR3 amino acids: CASSGYSYEQYF. CDR3 DNA sequence: TGTGCCAGTTCCGGCTATTCCTACGAGCAGTACTTC. This chain connects TRBV28 to TRBJ2-7; D not certain. Germline lookup yields CDR1 MDHEN and CDR2 SYDVKM. Trimming stripped 9 bases from V and 1 base from J, with 10 bases between. This CDR3 is built from 12 residues.

The chain links TRBV28 to TRBJ2-3; TRBD1 aligns across 7 bases. Trimming removed 8 bases from V and 0 bases from J; junction bases left unmatched: 8. The CDR3 contains 15 residues. Germline values: CDR1 MDHEN, CDR2 SYDVKM. The CDR3, as DNA: TGTGCCAGCGAAACTGGACAGGCAAGCACAGATACGCAGTATTTT. As protein: CASETGQASTDTQYF.

The chain uses TRBV5-6 and TRBJ2-1; the D is unclear. Trimming removed 2 bases at V and 3 bases at J, with 9 bases between. The V gene's germline CDR1 is SGHDT and CDR2 YYEEEE. This CDR3 contains 14 residues. This CDR3 reads CASSLRADYNEQFF. The CDR3 DNA follows: TGTGCCAGCAGCTTAAGGGCGGACTACAATGAGCAGTTCTTC.

This clone was observed once. This sample includes further DNA sequences coding for the same CDR3. This chain joins TRBV5-6 and TRBJ1-4; no clear D gene. V lost 4 bases and J 8 bases, leaving 6 bases between the germline ends. Germline CDR1 reads SGHDT; CDR2 reads YYEEEE. This CDR3 is 11 amino acids long. DNA for the CDR3: TGTGCCAGCAGCCTGGGGGAAAAACTGTTTTTT. It is translated as CASSLGEKLFF.

The chain recombines TRBV23-1 with TRBJ2-7; 7 nucleotides line up with TRBD2. TRBV23-1 is an ORF, and what it does is uncertain. Trimming removed 4 bases from V and 5 bases from J; junction bases left unmatched: 11. This CDR3 spans 15 amino acids. This chain's CDR3 is CASSLGFVGRDEQYF. The CDR3, as DNA: TGCGCCAGCAGTCTCGGGTTTGTAGGGAGGGACGAGCAGTACTTC.

The genes are TRBV6-1 and TRBJ2-3; 9 bases align to TRBD1. Unmatched junction bases numbered 5, after V lost 4 bases and J lost 0 bases. This CDR3 has 16 amino acids. Germline loops: CDR1 MNHNS, CDR2 SASEGT. CDR3 DNA: TGTGCCAGCAGTGCGAGGACAGGGGCAAGCACAGATACGCAGTATTTT. Encoded protein: CASSARTGASTDTQYF.

The chain couples TRBV27 to TRBJ2-5; 7 bases agree with TRBD1. The CDR3 has 16 residues. Per germline, CDR1 MNHEY and CDR2 SMNVEV (reference sequence). The V gene end was trimmed by 5 bases and the J gene end by 1 base; junction bases not matched to a gene: 10. The CDR3 DNA sequence: TGTGCCAGCAGTACACAGGGGCCCCAAACCCAAGAGACCCAGTACTTC. Encoded protein: CASSTQGPQTQETQYF.

The chain employs TRBV11-2 and TRBJ1-1; D uncertain. Germline V gives CDR1 SGHAT, CDR2 FQNNGV. This CDR3 is 14 amino acids long. With 2 bases removed from V and 1 base from J, the gap between germline ends came to 8 bases. For the CDR3, the DNA is TGTGCCAGCAGCTTATTATCGGCGAACACTGAAGCTTTCTTT. Its protein product is CASSLLSANTEAFF.

The count of this clone is one. Other DNA sequences from this sample encode an identical CDR3 as well. This chain uses TRBV5-6 with TRBJ2-1; 7 positions match TRBD1. This CDR3 is 13 amino acids long. Germline CDR1 is SGHDT and CDR2 is YYEEEE. The V and J ends lost 0 bases and 7 bases, in that order; junction bases with no gene match: 1. CDR3 bases: TGTGCCAGCAGCTTGGTCAGGGGGAATGAGCAGTTCTTC. It encodes CASSLVRGNEQFF.

The chain is built from TRBV27 and TRBJ1-2, with D perhaps matching TRBD1 (6 bases). The V gene lost 2 bases and the J gene lost 2 bases, with 9 bases spanning the gap. This CDR3 has 14 amino acids. The germline V gene encodes CDR1 MNHEY and CDR2 SMNVEV (reference sequence). The CDR3 bases are TGTGCCAGCAGTTTAAGGGGACACAACTATGGCTACACCTTC. This codes for CASSLRGHNYGYTF.

This clone was seen only a few times. The chain recombines TRBV7-9 with TRBJ2-7, with unresolved D. V lost 6 bases and J 5 bases, leaving 5 bases between the germline ends. Germline CDR1 SEHNR, CDR2 FQNEAQ (reference sequence). The CDR3 runs 10 residues. In DNA form, the CDR3 reads TGTGCCAGCAGTGAACACGAGCAGTACTTC. Its translation is CASSEHEQYF. Drawing the rest from reference TRBV7-9 and TRBJ2-7, the complete variable domain is DTGVSQNPRHKITKRGQNVTFRCDPISEHNRLYWYRQTLGQGPEFLTYFQNEAQLEKSRLLSDRFSAERPKGSFSTLEIQRTEQGDSAMYLCASSEHEQYFGPGTRLTVT.

V gene TRBV19 combines with J gene TRBJ2-7, with 8 bases lining up with TRBD1. V dropped 7 bases and J dropped 4; count of bases not matched to a gene: 6. Looked up from germline, CDR1 is LNHDA and CDR2 is SQIVND (reference sequence). The CDR3 runs 13 residues. The CDR3 is CASTQGAGYEQYF. The CDR3 DNA follows: TGTGCCAGTACTCAGGGGGCAGGGTACGAGCAGTACTTC.

This rearrangement joins TRBV28 to TRBJ2-4; D is undetermined. Germline-derived CDR1 and CDR2 are MDHEN and SYDVKM. V gave up 3 bases and J gave up 0 bases, with 9 bases separating them. The CDR3 contains 15 residues. The CDR3 region is CASSLFVGAKNIQYF. As DNA, the CDR3 is TGTGCCAGCAGTTTGTTCGTGGGAGCCAAAAACATTCAGTACTTC.

The chain couples TRBV7-9 to TRBJ2-1; 9 bases are shared with TRBD2. The V and J ends lost 8 bases and 1 base, in that order; junction bases with no gene match: 6. The germline V gene encodes CDR1 SEHNR and CDR2 FQNEAQ (reference sequence). There are 15 residues in the CDR3. This CDR3 reads CASPGREGSYNEQFF. CDR3 bases: TGTGCCAGCCCGGGGCGGGAGGGGTCCTACAATGAGCAGTTCTTC.

V usage is TRBV7-9 and J usage is TRBJ1-3; the D gene is possibly TRBD1 (5 bases). The germline gives CDR1 SEHNR, CDR2 FQNEAQ (reference sequence). The V end lost 5 bases, the J end lost 3 bases, and 17 bases lay between the germline ends. This CDR3 has 16 amino acids. The CDR3 sequence: CASSRGGGEVGNTIYF. CDR3 sequence (DNA): TGTGCCAGCAGCCGGGGTGGGGGAGAGGTTGGAAACACCATATATTTT. Combining the CDR3 with reference TRBV7-9 and TRBJ1-3 gives the whole variable domain DTGVSQNPRHKITKRGQNVTFRCDPISEHNRLYWYRQTLGQGPEFLTYFQNEAQLEKSRLLSDRFSAERPKGSFSTLEIQRTEQGDSAMYLCASSRGGGEVGNTIYFGEGSWLTVV.

V and J are TRBV7-2 and TRBJ2-7, with D perhaps TRBD2 (6 bases). This CDR3 region has 15 residues. V was cut by 3 bases and J by 0 bases, with 12 bases left in between. Germline CDR1 and CDR2: SGHTA and FQGNSA. CDR3 in amino acids: CASSLSRGLSYEQYF. In DNA, the CDR3 is TGTGCCAGCAGCTTGTCGCGGGGCCTCTCCTACGAGCAGTACTTC.

The V call is TRBV13, the J call TRBJ1-1, with D uncertain. CDR1 and CDR2 (germline): PRHDT, FYEKMQ (reference sequence). The CDR3 is 13 residues long. The V gene lost 2 bases and the J gene lost 6 bases, with 10 bases spanning the gap. CDR3 coding DNA: TGTGCCAGCAGCTTACGAGGGATCCCTGAAGCTTTCTTT. Its translation: CASSLRGIPEAFF.